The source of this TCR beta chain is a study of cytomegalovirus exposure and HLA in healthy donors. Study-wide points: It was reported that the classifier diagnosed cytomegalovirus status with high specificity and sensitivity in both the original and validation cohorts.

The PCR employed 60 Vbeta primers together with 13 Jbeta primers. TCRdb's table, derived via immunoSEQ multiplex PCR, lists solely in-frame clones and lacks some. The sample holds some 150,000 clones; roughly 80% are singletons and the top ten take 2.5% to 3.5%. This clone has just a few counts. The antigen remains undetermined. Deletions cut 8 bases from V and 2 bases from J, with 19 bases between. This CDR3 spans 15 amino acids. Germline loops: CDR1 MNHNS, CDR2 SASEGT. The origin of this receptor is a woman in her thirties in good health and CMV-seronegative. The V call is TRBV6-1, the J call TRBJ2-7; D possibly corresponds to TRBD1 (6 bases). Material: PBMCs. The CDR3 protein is CASRSQGTAAYEQYF. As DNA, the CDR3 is TGTGCCAGCCGTTCCCAGGGGACGGCGGCCTACGAGCAGTACTTC.